The clone carrying this T cell receptor beta chain was observed many times. What it recognizes is unknown. The data were taken from a study of CD8+CD57+ T cells in acquired aplastic anemia. For the study at large: The average for DNA from sorted CD4+ and CD8+ cells was 3 to 4 ug. Some 10 million reads were obtained on average for healthy donor CD4+ cells. Findings and caveats of the study: Comparison of patients with controls identified nearly 30 shared CD8+ CDR3 sequences.

Researchers used genomic DNA as the template to profile TCR beta VDJ and CDR3. TCRdb re-derived calls from the reads in MiXCR, one entry per CDR3 protein. The repertoire includes some 200,000 distinct CDR3 sequences, 61% of them detected once, and around 28% sits in the top ten. Trimming removed 1 base at V and 4 bases at J, with 2 bases between. The germline CDR1 and CDR2 sequences are SEHNR and FQNEAQ (reference sequence). The CDR3 length is 12 residues. The sample consisted of sorted CD4+, CD8+, or CD8+CD57+ T cells (not recorded which) from PBMCs. The TCR comes from a human donor in good health. V usage is TRBV7-9 and J usage is TRBJ1-5, with D unclear. The CDR3 here is CASSLENQPQHF. The CDR3 bases are TGTGCCAGCAGCTTAGAAAATCAGCCCCAGCATTTT.